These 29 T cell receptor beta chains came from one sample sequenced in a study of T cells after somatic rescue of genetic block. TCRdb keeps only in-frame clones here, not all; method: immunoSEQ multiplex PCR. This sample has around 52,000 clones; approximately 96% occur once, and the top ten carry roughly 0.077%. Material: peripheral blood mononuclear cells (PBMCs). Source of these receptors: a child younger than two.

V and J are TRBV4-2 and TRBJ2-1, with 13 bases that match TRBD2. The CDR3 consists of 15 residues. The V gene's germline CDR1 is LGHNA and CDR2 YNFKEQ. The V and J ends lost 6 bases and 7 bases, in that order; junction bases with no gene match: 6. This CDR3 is CASSLTSGRENEQFF. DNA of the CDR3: TGTGCCAGCAGTCTCACTAGCGGGAGGGAAAATGAGCAGTTCTTC.

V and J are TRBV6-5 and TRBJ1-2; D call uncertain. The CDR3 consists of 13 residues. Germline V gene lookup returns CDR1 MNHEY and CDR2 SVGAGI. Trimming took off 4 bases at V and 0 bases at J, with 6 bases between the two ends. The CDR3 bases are TGTGCCAGCAGTTTTACCGCTAACTATGGCTACACCTTC. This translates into CASSFTANYGYTF.

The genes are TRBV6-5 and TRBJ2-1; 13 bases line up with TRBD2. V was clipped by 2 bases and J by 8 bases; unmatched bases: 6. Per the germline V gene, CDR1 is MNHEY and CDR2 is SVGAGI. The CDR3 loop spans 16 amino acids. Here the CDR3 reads CASSYQTSGREYEQFF. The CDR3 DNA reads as TGTGCCAGCAGTTACCAAACTAGCGGGAGGGAGTATGAGCAGTTCTTC.

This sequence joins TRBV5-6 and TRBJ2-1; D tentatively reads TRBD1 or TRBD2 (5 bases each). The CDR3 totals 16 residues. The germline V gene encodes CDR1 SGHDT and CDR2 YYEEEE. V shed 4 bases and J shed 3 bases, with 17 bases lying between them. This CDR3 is CASSRDRLSVYNEQFF. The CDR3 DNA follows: TGTGCCAGCAGCCGGGACCGCTTGAGTGTCTACAATGAGCAGTTCTTC. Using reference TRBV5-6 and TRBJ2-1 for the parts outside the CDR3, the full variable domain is DAGVTQSPTHLIKTRGQQVTLRCSPKSGHDTVSWYQQALGQGPQFIFQYYEEEERQRGNFPDRFSGHQFPNYSSELNVNALLLGDSALYLCASSRDRLSVYNEQFFGPGTRLTVL.

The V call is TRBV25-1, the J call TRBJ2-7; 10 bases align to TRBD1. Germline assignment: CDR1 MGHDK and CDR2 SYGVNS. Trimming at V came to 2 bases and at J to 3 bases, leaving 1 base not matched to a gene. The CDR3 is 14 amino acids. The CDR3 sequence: CASSEGTGDYEQYF. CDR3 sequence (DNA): TGTGCCAGCAGTGAAGGGACAGGGGACTACGAGCAGTACTTC.

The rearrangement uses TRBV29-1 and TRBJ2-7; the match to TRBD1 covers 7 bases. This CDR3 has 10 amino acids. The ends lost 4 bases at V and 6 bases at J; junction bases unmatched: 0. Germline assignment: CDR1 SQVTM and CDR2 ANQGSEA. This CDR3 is CSVAGGEQYF. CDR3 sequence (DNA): TGCAGCGTTGCAGGGGGCGAGCAGTACTTC.

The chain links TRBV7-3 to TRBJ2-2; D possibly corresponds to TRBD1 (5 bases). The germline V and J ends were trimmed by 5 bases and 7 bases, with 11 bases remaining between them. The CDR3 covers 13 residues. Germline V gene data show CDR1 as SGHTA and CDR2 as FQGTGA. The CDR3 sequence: CASSPQGGGELFF. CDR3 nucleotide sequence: TGTGCCAGCAGCCCTCAGGGTGGCGGGGAGCTGTTTTTT. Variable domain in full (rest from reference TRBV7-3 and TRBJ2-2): GAGVSQTPSNKVTEKGKYVELRCDPISGHTALYWYRQSLGQGPEFLIYFQGTGAADDSGLPNDRFFAVRPEGSVSTLKIQRTERGDSAVYLCASSPQGGGELFFGEGSRLTVL.

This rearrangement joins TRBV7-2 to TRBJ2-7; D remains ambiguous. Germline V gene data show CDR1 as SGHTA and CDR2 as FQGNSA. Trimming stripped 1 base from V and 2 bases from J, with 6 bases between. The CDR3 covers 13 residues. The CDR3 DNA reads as TGTGCCAGCAGCTTAGTAGACACCTACGAGCAGTACTTC. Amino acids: CASSLVDTYEQYF.

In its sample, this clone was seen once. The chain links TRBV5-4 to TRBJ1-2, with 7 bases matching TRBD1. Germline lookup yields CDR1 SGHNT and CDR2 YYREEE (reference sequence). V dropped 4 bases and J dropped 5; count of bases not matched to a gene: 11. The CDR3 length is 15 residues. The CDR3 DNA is TGTGCCAGCAGCCACCCTAAGGGGGCAGGGTATGGCTACACCTTC. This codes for CASSHPKGAGYGYTF.

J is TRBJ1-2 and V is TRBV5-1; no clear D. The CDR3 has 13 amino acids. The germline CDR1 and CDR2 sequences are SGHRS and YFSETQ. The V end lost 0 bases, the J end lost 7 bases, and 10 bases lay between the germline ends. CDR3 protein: CASSLGMTLGYTF. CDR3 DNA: TGCGCCAGCAGCTTGGGGATGACACTTGGCTACACCTTC.

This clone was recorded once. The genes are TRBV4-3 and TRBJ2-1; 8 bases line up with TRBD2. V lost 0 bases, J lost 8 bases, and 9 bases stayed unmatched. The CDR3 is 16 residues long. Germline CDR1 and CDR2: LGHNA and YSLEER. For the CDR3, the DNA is TGCGCCAGCAGCCAAGAAATCCTAGCGGGTGGGGATGAGCAGTTCTTC. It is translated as CASSQEILAGGDEQFF.

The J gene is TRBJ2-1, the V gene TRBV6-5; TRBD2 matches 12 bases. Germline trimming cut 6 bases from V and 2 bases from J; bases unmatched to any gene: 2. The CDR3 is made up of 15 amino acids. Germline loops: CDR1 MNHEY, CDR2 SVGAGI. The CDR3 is CASRPSGRAYNEQFF. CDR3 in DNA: TGTGCCAGCAGACCTAGCGGGAGGGCCTACAATGAGCAGTTCTTC.

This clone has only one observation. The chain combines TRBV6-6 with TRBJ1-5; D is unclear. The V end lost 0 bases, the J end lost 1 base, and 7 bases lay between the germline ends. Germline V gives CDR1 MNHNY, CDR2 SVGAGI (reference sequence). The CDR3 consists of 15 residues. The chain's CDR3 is CASSYSNLSNQPQHF. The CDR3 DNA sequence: TGTGCCAGCAGTTACTCGAATTTAAGCAATCAGCCCCAGCATTTT.

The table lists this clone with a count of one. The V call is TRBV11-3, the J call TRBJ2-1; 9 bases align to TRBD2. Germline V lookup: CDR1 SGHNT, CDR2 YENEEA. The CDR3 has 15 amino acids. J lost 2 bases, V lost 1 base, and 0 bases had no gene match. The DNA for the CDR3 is TGTGCCAGCAGCTTAGGGACTAGCGCCTACAATGAGCAGTTCTTC. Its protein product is CASSLGTSAYNEQFF.

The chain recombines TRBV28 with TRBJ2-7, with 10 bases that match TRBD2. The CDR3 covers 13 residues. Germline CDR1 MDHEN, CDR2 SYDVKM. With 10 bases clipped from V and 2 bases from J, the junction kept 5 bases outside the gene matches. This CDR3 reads CATLAGAPYEQYF. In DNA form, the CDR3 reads TGTGCCACCCTAGCGGGAGCCCCCTACGAGCAGTACTTC.

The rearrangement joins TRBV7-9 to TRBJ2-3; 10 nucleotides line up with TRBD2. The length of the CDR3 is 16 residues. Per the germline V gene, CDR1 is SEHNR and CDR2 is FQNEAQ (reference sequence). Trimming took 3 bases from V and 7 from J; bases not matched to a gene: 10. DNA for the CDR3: TGTGCCAGCAGCTTCCCTAGCGGGAGTATGCAGAATACGCAGTATTTT. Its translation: CASSFPSGSMQNTQYF. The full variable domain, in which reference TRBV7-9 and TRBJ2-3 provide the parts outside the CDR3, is DTGVSQNPRHKITKRGQNVTFRCDPISEHNRLYWYRQTLGQGPEFLTYFQNEAQLEKSRLLSDRFSAERPKGSFSTLEIQRTEQGDSAMYLCASSFPSGSMQNTQYFGPGTRLTVL.

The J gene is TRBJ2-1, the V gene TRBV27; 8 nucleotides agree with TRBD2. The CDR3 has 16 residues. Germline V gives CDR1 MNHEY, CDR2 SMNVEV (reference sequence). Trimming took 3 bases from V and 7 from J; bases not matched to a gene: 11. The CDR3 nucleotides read TGTGCCAGCAGTTTGAGTGGACTAGCCCGAGATAATGAGCAGTTCTTC. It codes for CASSLSGLARDNEQFF.

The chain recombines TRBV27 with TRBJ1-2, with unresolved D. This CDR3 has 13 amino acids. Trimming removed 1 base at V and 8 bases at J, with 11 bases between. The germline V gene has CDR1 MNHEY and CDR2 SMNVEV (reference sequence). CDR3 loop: CASSLYKGGGYTF. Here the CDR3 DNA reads TGTGCCAGCAGTTTATATAAGGGAGGCGGCTACACCTTC.

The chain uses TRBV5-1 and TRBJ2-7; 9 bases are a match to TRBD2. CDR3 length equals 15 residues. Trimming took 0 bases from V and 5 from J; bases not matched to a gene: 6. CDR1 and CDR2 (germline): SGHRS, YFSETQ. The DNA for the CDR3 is TGCGCCAGCAGCTTGGGGGTAGCGGGAGTTAACGAGCAGTACTTC. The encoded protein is CASSLGVAGVNEQYF. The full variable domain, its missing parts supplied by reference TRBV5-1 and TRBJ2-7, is KAGVTQTPRYLIKTRGQQVTLSCSPISGHRSVSWYQQTPGQGLQFLFEYFSETQRNKGNFPGRFSGRQFSNSRSEMNVSTLELGDSALYLCASSLGVAGVNEQYFGPGTRLTVT.

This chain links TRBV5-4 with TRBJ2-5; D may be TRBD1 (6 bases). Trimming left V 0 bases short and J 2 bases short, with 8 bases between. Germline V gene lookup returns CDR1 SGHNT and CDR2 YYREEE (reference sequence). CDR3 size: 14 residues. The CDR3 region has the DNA TGTGCCAGCAGCTTGGTAAGGGGGCAAGAGACCCAGTACTTC. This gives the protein CASSLVRGQETQYF.

In DNA, the CDR3 is TGTGCCAGCAGTGTGGTAGCGGACGCCTACAATGAGCAGTTCTTC. Translation gives CASSVVADAYNEQFF. The V and J genes are TRBV6-1 and TRBJ2-1, with D possibly being TRBD2 (6 bases). V lost 4 bases, J lost 2 bases, and 12 bases lay in between. CDR3 length: 15 residues. CDR1 is MNHNS, CDR2 SASEGT, per germline.

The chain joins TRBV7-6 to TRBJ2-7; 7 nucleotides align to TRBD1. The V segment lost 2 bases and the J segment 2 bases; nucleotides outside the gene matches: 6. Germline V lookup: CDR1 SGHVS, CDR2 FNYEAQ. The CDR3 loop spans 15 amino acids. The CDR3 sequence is CASSLRTGDTYEQYF. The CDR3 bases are TGTGCCAGCAGCTTAAGGACAGGTGATACCTACGAGCAGTACTTC.

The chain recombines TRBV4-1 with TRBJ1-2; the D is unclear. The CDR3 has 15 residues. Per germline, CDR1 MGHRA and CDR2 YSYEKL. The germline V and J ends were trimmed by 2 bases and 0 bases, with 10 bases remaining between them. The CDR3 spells CASSQSLATNYGYTF. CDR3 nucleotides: TGCGCCAGCAGCCAATCATTGGCAACTAACTATGGCTACACCTTC.

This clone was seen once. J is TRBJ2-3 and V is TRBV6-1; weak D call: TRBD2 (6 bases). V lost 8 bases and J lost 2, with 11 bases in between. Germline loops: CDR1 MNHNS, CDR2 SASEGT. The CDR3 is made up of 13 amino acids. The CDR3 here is CASRDLLTDTQYF. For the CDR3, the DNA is TGTGCCAGCCGGGACTTACTCACAGATACGCAGTATTTT.

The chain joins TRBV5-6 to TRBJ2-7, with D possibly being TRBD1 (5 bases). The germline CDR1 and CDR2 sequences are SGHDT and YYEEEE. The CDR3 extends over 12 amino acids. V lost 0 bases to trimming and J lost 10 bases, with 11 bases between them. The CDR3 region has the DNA TGTGCCAGCAGCTTGGGACAGACGACTCAGTACTTC. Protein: CASSLGQTTQYF.

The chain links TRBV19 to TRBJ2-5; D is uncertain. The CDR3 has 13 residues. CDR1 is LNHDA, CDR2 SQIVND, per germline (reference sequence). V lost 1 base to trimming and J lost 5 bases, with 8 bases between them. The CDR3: CASSIGVGETQYF. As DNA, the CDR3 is TGTGCCAGTAGTATAGGGGTTGGGGAGACCCAGTACTTC. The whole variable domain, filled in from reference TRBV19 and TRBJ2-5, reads DGGITQSPKYLFRKEGQNVTLSCEQNLNHDAMYWYRQDPGQGLRLIYYSQIVNDFQKGDIAEGYSVSREKKESFPLTVTSAQKNPTAFYLCASSIGVGETQYFGPGTRLLVL.

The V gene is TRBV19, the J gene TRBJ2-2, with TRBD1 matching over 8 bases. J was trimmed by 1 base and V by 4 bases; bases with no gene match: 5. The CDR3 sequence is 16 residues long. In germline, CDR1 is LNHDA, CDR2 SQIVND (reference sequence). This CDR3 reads CASSTQGAGNTGELFF. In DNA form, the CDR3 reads TGTGCCAGTAGTACTCAGGGGGCGGGGAACACCGGGGAGCTGTTTTTT.

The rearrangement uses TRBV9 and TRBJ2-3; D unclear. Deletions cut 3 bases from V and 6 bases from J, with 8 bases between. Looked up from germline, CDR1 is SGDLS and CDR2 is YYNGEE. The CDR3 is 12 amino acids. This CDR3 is CASSGPGDTQYF. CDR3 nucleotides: TGTGCCAGCAGCGGACCTGGGGATACGCAGTATTTT.

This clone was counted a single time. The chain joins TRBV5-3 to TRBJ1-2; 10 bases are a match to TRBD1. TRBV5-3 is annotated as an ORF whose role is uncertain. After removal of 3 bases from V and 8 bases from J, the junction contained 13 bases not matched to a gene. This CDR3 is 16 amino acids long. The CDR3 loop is CARSWSPGQGSGGYTF. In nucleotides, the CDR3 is TGTGCCAGAAGCTGGTCCCCGGGACAGGGGAGTGGCGGCTACACCTTC.